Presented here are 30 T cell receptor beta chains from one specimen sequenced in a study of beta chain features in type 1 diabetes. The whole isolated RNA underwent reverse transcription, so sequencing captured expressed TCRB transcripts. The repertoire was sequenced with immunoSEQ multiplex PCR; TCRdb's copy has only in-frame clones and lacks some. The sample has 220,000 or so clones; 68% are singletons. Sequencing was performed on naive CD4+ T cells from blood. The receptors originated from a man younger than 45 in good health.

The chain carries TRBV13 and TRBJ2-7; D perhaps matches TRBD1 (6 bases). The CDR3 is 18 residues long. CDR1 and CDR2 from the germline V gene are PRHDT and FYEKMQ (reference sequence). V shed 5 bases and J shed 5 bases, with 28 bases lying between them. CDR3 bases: TGTGCCAGCAGCCGAGGCCCCCCCGGCACAGGGTCCGACCACGAGCAGTACTTC. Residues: CASSRGPPGTGSDHEQYF.

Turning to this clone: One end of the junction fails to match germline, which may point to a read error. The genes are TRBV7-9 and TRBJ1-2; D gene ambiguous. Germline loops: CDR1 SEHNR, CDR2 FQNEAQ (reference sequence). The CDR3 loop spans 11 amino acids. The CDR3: CASSPQRGDAF. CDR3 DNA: TGTGCCAGCAGCCCCCAGCGGGGAGACGCCTTC.

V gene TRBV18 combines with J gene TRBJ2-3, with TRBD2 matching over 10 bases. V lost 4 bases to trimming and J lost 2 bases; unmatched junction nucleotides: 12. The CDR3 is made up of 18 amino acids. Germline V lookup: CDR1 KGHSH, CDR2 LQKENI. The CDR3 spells CASSLIPRTSGTTDTQYF. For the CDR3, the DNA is TGTGCCAGCTCACTAATCCCTAGGACTAGCGGAACCACAGATACGCAGTATTTT.

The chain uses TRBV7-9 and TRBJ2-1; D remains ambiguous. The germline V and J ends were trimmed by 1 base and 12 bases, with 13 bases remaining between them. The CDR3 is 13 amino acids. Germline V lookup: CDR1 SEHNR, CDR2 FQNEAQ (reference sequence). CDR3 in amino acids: CASSLGVPYGQFF. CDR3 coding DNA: TGTGCCAGCAGCTTAGGGGTGCCGTACGGGCAGTTCTTC.

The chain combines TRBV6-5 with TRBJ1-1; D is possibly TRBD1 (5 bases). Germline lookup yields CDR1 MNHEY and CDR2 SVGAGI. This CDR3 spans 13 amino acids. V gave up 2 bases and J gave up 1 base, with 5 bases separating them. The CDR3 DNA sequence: TGTGCCAGCAGTTACGGACAGAACACTGAAGCTTTCTTT. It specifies CASSYGQNTEAFF.

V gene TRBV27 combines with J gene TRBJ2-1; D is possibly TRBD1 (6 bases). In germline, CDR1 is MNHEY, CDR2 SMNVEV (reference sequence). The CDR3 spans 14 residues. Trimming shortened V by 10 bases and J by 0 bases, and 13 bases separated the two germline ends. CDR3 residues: CATRQVSSYNEQFF. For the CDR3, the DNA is TGTGCCACCAGACAGGTGAGCTCCTACAATGAGCAGTTCTTC.

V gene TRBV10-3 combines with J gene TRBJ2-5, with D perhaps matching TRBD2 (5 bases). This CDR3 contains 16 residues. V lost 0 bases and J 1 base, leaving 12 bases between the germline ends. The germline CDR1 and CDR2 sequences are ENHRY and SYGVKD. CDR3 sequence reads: CAISESKRSIQETQYF. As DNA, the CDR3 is TGTGCCATCAGTGAGTCGAAGCGGAGTATCCAAGAGACCCAGTACTTC.

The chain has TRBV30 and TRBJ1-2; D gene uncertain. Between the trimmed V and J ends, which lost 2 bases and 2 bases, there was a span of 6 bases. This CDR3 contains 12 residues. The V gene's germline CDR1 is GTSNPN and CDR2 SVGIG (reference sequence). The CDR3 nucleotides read TGTGCCTGGAGTTCTGTCAACTATGGCTACACCTTC. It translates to CAWSSVNYGYTF. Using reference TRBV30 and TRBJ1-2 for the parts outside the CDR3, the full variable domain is SQTIHQWPATLVQPVGSPLSLECTVEGTSNPNLYWYRQAAGRGLQLLFYSVGIGQISSEVPQNLSASRPQDRQFILSSKKLLLSDSGFYLCAWSSVNYGYTFGSGTRLTVV.

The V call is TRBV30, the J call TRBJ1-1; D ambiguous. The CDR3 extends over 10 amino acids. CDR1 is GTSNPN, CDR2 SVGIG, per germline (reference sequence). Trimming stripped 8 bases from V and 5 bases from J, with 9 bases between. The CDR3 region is CALGGTEAFF. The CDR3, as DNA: TGTGCCCTCGGTGGAACTGAAGCTTTCTTT.

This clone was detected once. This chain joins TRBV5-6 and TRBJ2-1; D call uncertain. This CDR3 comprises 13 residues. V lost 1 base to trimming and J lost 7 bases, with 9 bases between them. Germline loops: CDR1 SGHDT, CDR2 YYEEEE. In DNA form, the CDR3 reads TGTGCCAGCAGCTTGCTGTATGGAAATGAGCAGTTCTTC. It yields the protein CASSLLYGNEQFF.

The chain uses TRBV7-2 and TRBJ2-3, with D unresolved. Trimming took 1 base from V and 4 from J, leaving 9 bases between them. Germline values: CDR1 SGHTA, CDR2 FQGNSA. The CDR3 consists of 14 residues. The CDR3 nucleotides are TGTGCCAGCAGCTTAGAGAAGGTTCCAGATACGCAGTATTTT. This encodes CASSLEKVPDTQYF.

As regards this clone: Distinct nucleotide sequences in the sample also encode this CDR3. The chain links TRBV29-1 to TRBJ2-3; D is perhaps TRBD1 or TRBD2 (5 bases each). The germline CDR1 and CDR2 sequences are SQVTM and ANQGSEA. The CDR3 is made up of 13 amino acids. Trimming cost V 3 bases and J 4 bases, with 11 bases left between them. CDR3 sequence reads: CSVDLRGADTQYF. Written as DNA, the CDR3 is TGCAGCGTTGACCTAAGGGGAGCAGATACGCAGTATTTT.

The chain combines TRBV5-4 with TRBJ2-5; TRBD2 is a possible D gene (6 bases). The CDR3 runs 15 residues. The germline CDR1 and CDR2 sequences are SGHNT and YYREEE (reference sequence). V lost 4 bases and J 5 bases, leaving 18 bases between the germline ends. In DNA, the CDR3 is TGTGCCAGCAGCGGGAGAACGGGGGACGCGGAGACCCAGTACTTC. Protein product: CASSGRTGDAETQYF.

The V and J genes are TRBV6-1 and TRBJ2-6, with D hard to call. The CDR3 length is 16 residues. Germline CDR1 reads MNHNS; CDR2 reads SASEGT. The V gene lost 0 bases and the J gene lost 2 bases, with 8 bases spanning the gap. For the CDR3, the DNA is TGTGCCAGCAGTGAAGCCCCGATCCCTGGGGCCAACGTCCTGACTTTC. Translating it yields CASSEAPIPGANVLTF.

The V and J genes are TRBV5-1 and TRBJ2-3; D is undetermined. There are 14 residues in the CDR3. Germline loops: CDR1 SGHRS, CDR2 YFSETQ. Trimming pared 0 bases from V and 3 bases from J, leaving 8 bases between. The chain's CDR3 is CASSLAAETDTQYF. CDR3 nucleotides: TGCGCCAGCAGCTTGGCCGCGGAAACAGATACGCAGTATTTT.

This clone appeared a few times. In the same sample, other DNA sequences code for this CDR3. Here the CDR3 reads CASSLGTSTDTQYF. The CDR3 bases are TGCGCCAGCAGCTTGGGGACTAGCACAGATACGCAGTATTTT. The chain couples TRBV5-1 to TRBJ2-3; TRBD2 is a possible D gene (5 bases). Germline V gene sequence: CDR1 SGHRS, CDR2 YFSETQ. The V gene lost 0 bases and the J gene lost 0 bases, with 5 bases spanning the gap. CDR3 length: 14 residues.

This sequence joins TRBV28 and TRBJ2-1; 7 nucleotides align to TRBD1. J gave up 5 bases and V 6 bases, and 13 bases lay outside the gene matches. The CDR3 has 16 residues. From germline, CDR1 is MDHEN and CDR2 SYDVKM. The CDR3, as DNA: TGTGCCAGCAGGCCCCAGGACAGGAGTTCTAACAATGAGCAGTTCTTC. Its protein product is CASRPQDRSSNNEQFF.

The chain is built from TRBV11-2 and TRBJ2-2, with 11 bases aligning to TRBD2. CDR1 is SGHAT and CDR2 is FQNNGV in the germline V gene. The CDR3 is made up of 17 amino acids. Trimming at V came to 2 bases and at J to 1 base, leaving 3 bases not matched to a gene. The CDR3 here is CASSLRTSGLNTGELFF. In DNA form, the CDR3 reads TGTGCCAGCAGCTTAAGGACTAGCGGGTTGAACACCGGGGAGCTGTTTTTT. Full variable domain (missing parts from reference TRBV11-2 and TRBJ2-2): EAGVAQSPRYKIIEKRQSVAFWCNPISGHATLYWYQQILGQGPKLLIQFQNNGVVDDSQLPKDRFSAERLKGVDSTLKIQPAKLEDSAVYLCASSLRTSGLNTGELFFGEGSRLTVL.

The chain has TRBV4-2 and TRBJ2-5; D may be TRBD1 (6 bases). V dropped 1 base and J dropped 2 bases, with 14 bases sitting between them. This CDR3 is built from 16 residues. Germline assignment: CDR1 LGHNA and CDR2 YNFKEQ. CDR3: CASSQGYLQGQETQYF. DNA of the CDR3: TGTGCCAGCAGCCAAGGTTACCTTCAGGGGCAAGAGACCCAGTACTTC.

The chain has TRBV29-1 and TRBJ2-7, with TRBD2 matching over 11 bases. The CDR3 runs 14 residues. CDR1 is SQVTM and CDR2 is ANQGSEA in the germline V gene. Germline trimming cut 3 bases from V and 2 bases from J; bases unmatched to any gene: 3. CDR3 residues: CSVERLAGTYEQYF. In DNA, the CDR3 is TGCAGCGTTGAGAGACTAGCGGGGACCTACGAGCAGTACTTC.

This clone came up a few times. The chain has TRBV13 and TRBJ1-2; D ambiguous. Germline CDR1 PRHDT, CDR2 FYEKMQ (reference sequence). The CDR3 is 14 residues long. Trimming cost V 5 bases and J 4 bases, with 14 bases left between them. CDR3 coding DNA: TGTGCCAGCAGCCTGACACATAAGGGCTATGGCTACACCTTC. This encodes CASSLTHKGYGYTF.

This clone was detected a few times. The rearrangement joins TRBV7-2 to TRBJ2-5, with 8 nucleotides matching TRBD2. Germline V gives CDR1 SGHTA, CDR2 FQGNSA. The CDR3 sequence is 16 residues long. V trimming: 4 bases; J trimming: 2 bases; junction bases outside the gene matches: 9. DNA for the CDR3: TGTGCCAGCAGCTCCCAACTAGCGGTGTTACAAGAGACCCAGTACTTC. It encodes CASSSQLAVLQETQYF.

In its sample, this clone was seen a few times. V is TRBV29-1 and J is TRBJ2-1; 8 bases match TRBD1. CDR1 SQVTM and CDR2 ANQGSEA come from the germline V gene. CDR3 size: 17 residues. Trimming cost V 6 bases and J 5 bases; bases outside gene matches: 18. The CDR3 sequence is CSVHPLQGGPLHNEQFF. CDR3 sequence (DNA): TGCAGCGTCCACCCTCTACAGGGGGGACCCCTACACAATGAGCAGTTCTTC.

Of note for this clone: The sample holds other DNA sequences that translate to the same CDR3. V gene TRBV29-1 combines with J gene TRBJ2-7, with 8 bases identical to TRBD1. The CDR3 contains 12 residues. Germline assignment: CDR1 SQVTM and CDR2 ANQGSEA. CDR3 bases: TGCAGTGTCCAAGGACAGGGATACGAGCAGTACTTC. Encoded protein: CSVQGQGYEQYF.

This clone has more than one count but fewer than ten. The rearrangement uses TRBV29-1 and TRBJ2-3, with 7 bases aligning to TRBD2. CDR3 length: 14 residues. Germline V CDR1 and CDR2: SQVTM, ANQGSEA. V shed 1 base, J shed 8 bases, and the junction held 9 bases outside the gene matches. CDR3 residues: CSVEGTASGSTQYF. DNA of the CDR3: TGCAGCGTTGAAGGGACGGCTAGCGGAAGTACGCAGTATTTT.

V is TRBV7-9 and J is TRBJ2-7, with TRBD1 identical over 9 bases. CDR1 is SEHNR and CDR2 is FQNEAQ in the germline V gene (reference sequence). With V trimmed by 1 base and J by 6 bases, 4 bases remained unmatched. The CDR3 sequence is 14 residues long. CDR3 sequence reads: CASSLGGQGLEQYF. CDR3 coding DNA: TGTGCCAGCAGCTTAGGGGGACAGGGCCTCGAGCAGTACTTC.

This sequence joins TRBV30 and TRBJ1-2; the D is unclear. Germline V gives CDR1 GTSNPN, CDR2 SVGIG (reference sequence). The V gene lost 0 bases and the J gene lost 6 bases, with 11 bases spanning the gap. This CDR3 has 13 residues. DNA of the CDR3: TGTGCCTGGAGTGTACGAGGGAAGGATGGCTACACCTTC. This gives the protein CAWSVRGKDGYTF.

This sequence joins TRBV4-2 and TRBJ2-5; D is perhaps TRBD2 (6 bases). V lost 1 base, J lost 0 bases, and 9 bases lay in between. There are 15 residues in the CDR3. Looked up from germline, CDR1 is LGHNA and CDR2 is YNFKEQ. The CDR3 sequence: CASSQGRGNQETQYF. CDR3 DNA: TGTGCCAGCAGCCAAGGACGGGGGAACCAAGAGACCCAGTACTTC.

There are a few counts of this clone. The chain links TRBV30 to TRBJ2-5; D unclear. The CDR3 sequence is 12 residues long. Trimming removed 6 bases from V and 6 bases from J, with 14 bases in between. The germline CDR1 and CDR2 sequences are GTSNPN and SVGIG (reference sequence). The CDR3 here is CACNSDVQTQYF. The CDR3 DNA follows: TGTGCCTGTAACAGCGACGTCCAGACCCAGTACTTC.

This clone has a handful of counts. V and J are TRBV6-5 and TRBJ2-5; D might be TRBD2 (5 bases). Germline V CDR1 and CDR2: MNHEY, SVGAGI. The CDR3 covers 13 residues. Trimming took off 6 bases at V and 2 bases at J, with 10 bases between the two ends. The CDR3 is CASSRGGQETQYF. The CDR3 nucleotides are TGTGCCAGCAGCCGCGGAGGACAAGAGACCCAGTACTTC.